What follows describes a single T cell receptor (beta chain). This entry is derived from a study of CD8 T cells in Susac syndrome. CDR3 length: 17 residues. The V gene's germline CDR1 is SGHRS and CDR2 YFSETQ. The ends were cut back, 2 bases at V and 5 bases at J, with 22 bases in the middle. RNA in amounts of roughly 0.5 to 1 ug was reverse transcribed with random hexamers. TCRdb independently ran MiXCR on the immunoSEQ multiplex PCR reads; one entry per CDR3 protein. Here the sample spans 250,000 to 300,000 distinct CDR3 sequences, about 88% being singletons. The sequenced material came from CD8+ T cells from PBMCs. This rearrangement joins TRBV5-1 to TRBJ2-5, with D tentatively TRBD1 or TRBD2 (7 bases each). This TCR was sampled from a human donor with multiple sclerosis. The CDR3 DNA reads TGCGCCAGCAGCTTCCCTCTGGCGGAGGGAGGGGGCGAGACCCAGTACTTC. It codes for CASSFPLAEGGGETQYF.